A single sample is the source of the 8 T cell receptor beta chains below, sequenced in a study of blood T cell repertoires in COVID-19. The method was immunoSEQ multiplex PCR; TCRdb's version includes in-frame clones alone and lacks a portion of them. The data show some 290,000 clones, roughly nine tenths seen once. The sequencing input was PBMCs or T cells enriched from blood (not recorded which). These receptors all stem from a woman aged 25-40 years who had recovered from COVID-19.

The V call is TRBV19, the J call TRBJ1-6; 12 nucleotides line up with TRBD1. The junction had 13 bases not matched to a gene; V was cut back by 2 bases and J by 14 bases. From germline, CDR1 is LNHDA and CDR2 SQIVND (reference sequence). The CDR3 runs 17 residues. Here the CDR3 reads CASSITGQGAGEMTLHF. The CDR3 nucleotides are TGTGCCAGTAGTATAACGGGACAGGGGGCCGGCGAGATGACCCTCCACTTT.

Points on this clone: Other DNA variants within this sample encode the same CDR3. The chain recombines TRBV19 with TRBJ1-5, with D unresolved. The V end lost 1 base, the J end lost 2 bases, and 9 bases lay between the germline ends. The CDR3 has 15 residues. CDR1 and CDR2 (germline): LNHDA, SQIVND (reference sequence). The CDR3 loop is CASSIVPGGNQPQHF. As DNA, the CDR3 is TGTGCCAGTAGTATAGTTCCCGGGGGCAATCAGCCCCAGCATTTT. Full variable domain (rest looked up from reference TRBV19 and TRBJ1-5): DGGITQSPKYLFRKEGQNVTLSCEQNLNHDAMYWYRQDPGQGLRLIYYSQIVNDFQKGDIAEGYSVSREKKESFPLTVTSAQKNPTAFYLCASSIVPGGNQPQHFGDGTRLSIL.

The chain couples TRBV29-1 to TRBJ1-1; 7 nucleotides agree with TRBD1. Losses at the gene ends were 4 bases for V and 1 base for J; bases not matched to a gene: 3. This CDR3 has 13 residues. CDR1 and CDR2 (germline): SQVTM, ANQGSEA. This CDR3 is CSVAGQENTEAFF. Here the CDR3 DNA reads TGCAGCGTTGCAGGACAGGAGAACACTGAAGCTTTCTTT.

The chain links TRBV11-3 to TRBJ2-1, with 7 bases lining up with TRBD2. The CDR3 length is 17 residues. CDR1 and CDR2 from the germline V gene are SGHNT and YENEEA. V lost 1 base and J lost 2; bases outside the gene matches: 8. CDR3 sequence: CASSLGLERGTYNEQFF. As DNA, the CDR3 is TGTGCCAGCAGCTTAGGTTTAGAGCGGGGAACCTACAATGAGCAGTTCTTC.

This chain uses TRBV5-1 with TRBJ2-5; 8 bases align to TRBD1. The CDR3 contains 14 residues. V trimming: 4 bases; J trimming: 1 base; junction bases outside the gene matches: 3. Germline assignment: CDR1 SGHRS and CDR2 YFSETQ. CDR3: CASSVGQGQETQYF. DNA for the CDR3: TGCGCCAGCAGCGTCGGACAGGGCCAAGAGACCCAGTACTTC.

The chain has TRBV9 and TRBJ2-7, with TRBD2 matching over 13 bases. The V and J ends lost 4 bases and 3 bases, in that order; junction bases with no gene match: 7. Germline assignment: CDR1 SGDLS and CDR2 YYNGEE. The CDR3 consists of 16 residues. The CDR3 DNA follows: TGTGCCAGCAGCATAGGACTAGCGGGAGCTGGCTACGAGCAGTACTTC. It yields the protein CASSIGLAGAGYEQYF. Full variable domain (missing parts from reference TRBV9 and TRBJ2-7): DSGVTQTPKHLITATGQRVTLRCSPRSGDLSVYWYQQSLDQGLQFLIQYYNGEERAKGNILERFSAQQFPDLHSELNLSSLELGDSALYFCASSIGLAGAGYEQYFGPGTRLTVT.

V and J are TRBV3-1 (or the pseudogene TRBV3-2) and TRBJ1-1; D possibly corresponds to TRBD1 (5 bases). Germline V gene sequence: CDR1 LGHDT, CDR2 YNNKEL (reference sequence). Deletions cut 4 bases from V and 6 bases from J, with 18 bases between. The CDR3 consists of 15 residues. In nucleotides, the CDR3 is TGTGCCAGCAGCCCCCATAGTGGGGCGGGAGCTGAAGCTTTCTTT. Residues: CASSPHSGAGAEAFF.

This rearrangement joins TRBV21-1 to TRBJ1-1. TRBV21-1 is labeled a pseudogene. This CDR3 region has 15 residues. Here the CDR3 reads CASSGRGLGNTEAFF. The CDR3 bases are TGTGCCAGCAGCGGTCGGGGGTTAGGGAACACTGAAGCTTTCTTT.